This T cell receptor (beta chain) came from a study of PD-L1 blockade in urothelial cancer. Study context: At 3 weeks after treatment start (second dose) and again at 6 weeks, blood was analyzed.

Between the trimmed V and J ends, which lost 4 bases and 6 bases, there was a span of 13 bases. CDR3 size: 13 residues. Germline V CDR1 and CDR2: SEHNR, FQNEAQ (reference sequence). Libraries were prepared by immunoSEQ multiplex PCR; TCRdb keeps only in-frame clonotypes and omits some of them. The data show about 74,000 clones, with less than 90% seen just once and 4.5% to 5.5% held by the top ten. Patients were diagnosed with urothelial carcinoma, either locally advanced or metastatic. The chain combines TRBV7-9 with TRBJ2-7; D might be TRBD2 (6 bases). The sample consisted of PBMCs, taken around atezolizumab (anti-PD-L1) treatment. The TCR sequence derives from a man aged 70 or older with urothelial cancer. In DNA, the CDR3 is TGTGCCAGCAGCTCACTAGTGGGAGGCGAGCAGTACTTC. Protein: CASSSLVGGEQYF.